The next 13 T cell receptor beta chains were all read from a single sample in a study of identical twins. In TCRdb, the 5' RACE reads were re-called with MiXCR into one record per CDR3 protein. The table lists 350,000 to 450,000 distinct CDR3 sequences, about 18% of them singletons, with roughly 12% in the top ten. Sequenced input: naive T cells sorted from blood. The receptors come from a man aged 45 to 65 in good health.

The rearrangement uses TRBV27 and TRBJ2-7; 9 nucleotides align to TRBD1. The V gene's germline CDR1 is MNHEY and CDR2 SMNVEV (reference sequence). The J segment lost 4 bases and the V segment lost 10 bases, leaving 17 bases of the junction unmatched. The CDR3 contains 16 residues. The CDR3 bases are TGTGCCACGCAACCCCTGGGAACAGGGGGCCAATACGAGCAGTACTTC. Residues: CATQPLGTGGQYEQYF.

As to this clonotype: Being one base from a much bigger clone, this may be a read error. The CDR3 does not end in the conserved phenylalanine or tryptophan, so this is likely a read error. The chain couples TRBV10-3 to TRBJ2-5; 10 nucleotides agree with TRBD1. Germline V gene lookup returns CDR1 ENHRY and CDR2 SYGVKD. This CDR3 has 19 amino acids. The J segment lost 2 bases and the V segment lost 5 bases, leaving 17 bases of the junction unmatched. The CDR3 nucleotides are TGTGCCATCAGTCGATCGGGACAGGGGCCCCTTATAGCACAAGAGACCCAGTACTAC. It is translated as CAISRSGQGPLIAQETQYY.

The chain links TRBV19 to TRBJ2-5; 9 bases fit TRBD2. V lost 3 bases, J lost 1 base, and 15 bases stayed unmatched. In germline, CDR1 is LNHDA, CDR2 SQIVND (reference sequence). There are 19 residues in the CDR3. CDR3 protein: CASSIDTSGSLVSQETQYF. CDR3 coding DNA: TGTGCCAGTAGTATTGATACTAGCGGGTCCCTCGTGAGCCAAGAGACCCAGTACTTC.

The sample holds many counts of this clonotype. The J gene is TRBJ2-7, the V gene TRBV24-1, with 9 bases identical to TRBD1. The CDR3 runs to 15 residues. Trimming took 3 bases from V and 5 from J; bases not matched to a gene: 7. The germline V gene encodes CDR1 KGHDR and CDR2 SFDVKD. The CDR3 sequence is CATSDPGQGLNEQYF. The CDR3 region has the DNA TGTGCCACCAGTGATCCGGGACAGGGCCTGAACGAGCAGTACTTC.

The V gene is TRBV10-3, the J gene TRBJ1-5; D may be TRBD1 (6 bases). CDR1 and CDR2 from the germline V gene are ENHRY and SYGVKD. With 2 bases removed from V and 6 bases from J, the gap between germline ends came to 11 bases. The CDR3 runs to 14 residues. DNA of the CDR3: TGTGCCATCAGTGAGCTGACAGGCGGTCAGCCCCAGCATTTT. This gives the protein CAISELTGGQPQHF.

This clonotype was found a few times. This chain uses TRBV20-1 with TRBJ2-3, with D uncertain. Germline lookup yields CDR1 DFQATT and CDR2 SNEGSKA (reference sequence). Trimming pared 0 bases from V and 3 bases from J, leaving 10 bases between. This CDR3 contains 14 residues. The CDR3 nucleotides are TGCAGTGCTAGAGATGCGTTAAGGACAGATACGCAGTATTTT. Protein: CSARDALRTDTQYF.

This clonotype was detected ten times or more. The J gene is TRBJ1-2, the V gene TRBV7-2; no firm D call. The germline gives CDR1 SGHTA, CDR2 FQGNSA. V dropped 0 bases and J dropped 7 bases, with 6 bases sitting between them. This CDR3 is built from 12 residues. This CDR3 reads CASSLARAGYTF. The CDR3 bases are TGTGCCAGCAGCTTAGCGCGGGCTGGCTACACCTTC.

The sample holds a few counts of this clonotype. The chain joins TRBV5-1 to TRBJ2-7; D gene ambiguous. Germline CDR1 and CDR2: SGHRS and YFSETQ. This CDR3 is 15 amino acids long. V shed 1 base and J shed 2 bases, with 13 bases lying between them. The DNA of the CDR3 is TGCGCCAGCAGCTTGCAAGTGGACGAACCCTACGAGCAGTACTTC. Amino acid sequence: CASSLQVDEPYEQYF.

This chain uses TRBV6-5 with TRBJ2-3, with D uncertain. The CDR3 is 14 residues long. Per the germline V gene, CDR1 is MNHEY and CDR2 is SVGAGI. V lost 2 bases, J lost 4 bases, and 10 bases lay in between. CDR3 DNA: TGTGCCAGCAGTTACAACCGATTAGCAGATACGCAGTATTTT. Protein: CASSYNRLADTQYF.

In its sample, this clonotype was seen many times. The rearrangement uses TRBV20-1 and TRBJ2-5, with 8 bases matching TRBD2. After removal of 0 bases from V and 5 bases from J, the junction contained 8 bases not matched to a gene. The V gene's germline CDR1 is DFQATT and CDR2 SNEGSKA (reference sequence). This CDR3 has 15 amino acids. The CDR3 DNA reads TGCAGTGCTAGAGATCTTACGGGAGGGCCGGAGACCCAGTACTTC. This sequence encodes CSARDLTGGPETQYF.

J is TRBJ2-7 and V is TRBV20-1, with 13 bases that match TRBD2. With 4 bases clipped from V and 6 bases from J, the junction kept 21 bases outside the gene matches. Germline-derived CDR1 and CDR2 are DFQATT and SNEGSKA (reference sequence). This CDR3 contains 19 residues. CDR3 DNA: TGCAGTGCTACAAAGGCTACACCGGGACTAGCGGGATCCCTGGCCGAGCAGTACTTC. This sequence encodes CSATKATPGLAGSLAEQYF.

The genes are TRBV5-1 and TRBJ2-1; TRBD1 matches 9 bases. The CDR3 runs to 17 residues. V gave up 0 bases and J gave up 4 bases; unmatched junction bases: 8. Per the germline V gene, CDR1 is SGHRS and CDR2 is YFSETQ. CDR3 DNA sequence: TGCGCCAGCAGCTTGGTGGACAGGGGTTTCGTTTACAATGAGCAGTTCTTC. Residues: CASSLVDRGFVYNEQFF.

J is TRBJ2-1 and V is TRBV20-1, with D perhaps TRBD2 (5 bases). Trimming stripped 4 bases from V and 4 bases from J, with 17 bases between. CDR1 DFQATT and CDR2 SNEGSKA come from the germline V gene (reference sequence). The CDR3 sequence is 15 residues long. The CDR3 coding sequence is TGCAGTGCTAAAAAGCCAAGCGGACGATACAATGAGCAGTTCTTC. This translates into CSAKKPSGRYNEQFF.